The sequence of this T cell receptor beta chain was determined in a study of T cell responses to AZD1222 COVID-19 vaccine. This table comes from immunoSEQ multiplex PCR, and its TCRdb copy is limited to in-frame clones, with some not included. The sample shows 100,000 to 150,000 clones, about 93% of them seen only once. Trimming took off 4 bases at V and 4 bases at J, with 16 bases between the two ends. Germline lookup yields CDR1 MGHRA and CDR2 YSYEKL. This CDR3 has 15 residues. The TCR comes from an adult in good health. The chain couples TRBV4-1 to TRBJ1-2, with a weak D call TRBD1 (5 bases). The material was peripheral blood, obtained on day 0 of AZD1222 vaccination. DNA for the CDR3: TGCGCCAGCAGCCCCATAGTAGGGGACGCCTATGGCTACACCTTC. It specifies CASSPIVGDAYGYTF.